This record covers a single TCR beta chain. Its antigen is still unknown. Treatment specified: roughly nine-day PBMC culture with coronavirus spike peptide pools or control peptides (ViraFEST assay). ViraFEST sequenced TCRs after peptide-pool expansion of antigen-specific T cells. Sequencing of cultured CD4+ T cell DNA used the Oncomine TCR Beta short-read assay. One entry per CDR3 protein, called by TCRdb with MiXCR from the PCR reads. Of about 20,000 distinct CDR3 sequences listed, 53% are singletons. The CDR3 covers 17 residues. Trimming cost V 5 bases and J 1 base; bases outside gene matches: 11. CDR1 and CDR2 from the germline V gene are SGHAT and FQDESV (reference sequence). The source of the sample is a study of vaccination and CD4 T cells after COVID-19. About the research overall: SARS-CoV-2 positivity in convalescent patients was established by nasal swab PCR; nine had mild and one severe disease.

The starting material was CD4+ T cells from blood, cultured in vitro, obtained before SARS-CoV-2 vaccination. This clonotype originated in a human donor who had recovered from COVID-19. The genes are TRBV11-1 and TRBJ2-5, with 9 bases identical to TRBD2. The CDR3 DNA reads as TGTGCCAGCAGCCAAAGGGGGGCTAGCGGGATCCAAGAGACCCAGTACTTC. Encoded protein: CASSQRGASGIQETQYF.